The clone carrying this T cell receptor beta chain was seen a handful of times. As yet, its antigen is unknown. The CDR3 covers 11 residues. Germline-derived CDR1 and CDR2 are MNHEY and SVGAGI. With V trimmed by 8 bases and J by 9 bases, 4 bases remained unmatched. The data originate from a study of beta chain features in type 1 diabetes. Study outcomes and limitations: TCRB rearrangement may or may not be influenced by HLA type; here this remained unresolved. Shortening that was moderate but significant affected the TCRB CDR3s of Type 1 diabetes patients in all four CD4+ subsets. Short templates might get an advantage during PCR, and this would be equal in patients and controls.

Expressed TCRB transcripts were sequenced, since all the RNA that had been isolated was reverse transcribed. TCRdb's table, derived via immunoSEQ multiplex PCR, lists solely in-frame clones and lacks some. The sample carries 250,000 or so clones, around 14% recorded once. CD45RO/CCR7/CD25/CD127/CD95/CD27 separated CD4+ naive, central memory, regulatory and stem cell-like memory cells by sorting. Purity exceeded 98% in all sorted populations. The TCR was taken from a young man with type 1 diabetes. V and J are TRBV6-5 and TRBJ1-5; TRBD1 matches 7 bases. Sequenced sample: naive CD4+ T cells from blood. CDR3 coding DNA: TGTGCCAGCGGGACAGACGGGCCCCAGCATTTT. This sequence encodes CASGTDGPQHF.